This paragraph reports one T cell receptor (beta chain). Its matching antigen is unknown. This specimen belongs to a study of shared clonotypes between healthy human individuals. Broader study findings: Genetic and exposure-history diversity was limited by the few donors.

Sorted-subset replicate PCRs used 150 to 200 ng DNA, around 27,000 T cell genomes. The method was immunoSEQ multiplex PCR; TCRdb's version includes in-frame clones alone and lacks a portion of them. Of a few million clones listed, 90% to 96% are singletons. This CDR3 has 16 residues. Trimming took off 0 bases at V and 1 base at J, with 10 bases between the two ends. CDR1 is SGHRS, CDR2 YFSETQ, per germline. This clonotype was obtained from a young man in good health. The material sequenced was naive CD4+ T cells sorted from blood. Regarding subset: CD45RA+ positively selected. The gene calls are TRBV5-1 and TRBJ2-2, with D perhaps being TRBD1 or TRBD2 (6 bases each). The CDR3 nucleotides are TGCGCCAGCAGCTTGGCGGGGGCCCAGAACACCGGGGAGCTGTTTTTT. Translating it yields CASSLAGAQNTGELFF.